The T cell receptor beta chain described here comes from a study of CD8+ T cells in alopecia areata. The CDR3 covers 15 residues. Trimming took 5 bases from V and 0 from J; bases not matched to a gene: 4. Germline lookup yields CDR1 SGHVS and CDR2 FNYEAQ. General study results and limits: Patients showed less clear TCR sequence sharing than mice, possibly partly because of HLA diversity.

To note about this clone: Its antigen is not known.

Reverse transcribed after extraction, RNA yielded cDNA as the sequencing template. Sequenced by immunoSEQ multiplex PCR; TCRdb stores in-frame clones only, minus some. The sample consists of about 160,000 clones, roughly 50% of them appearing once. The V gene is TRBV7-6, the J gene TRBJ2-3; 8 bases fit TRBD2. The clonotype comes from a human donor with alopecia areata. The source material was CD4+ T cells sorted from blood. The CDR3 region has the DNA TGTGCCAGCAGCCCTGCTAGCGGGAGCACAGATACGCAGTATTTT. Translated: CASSPASGSTDTQYF.